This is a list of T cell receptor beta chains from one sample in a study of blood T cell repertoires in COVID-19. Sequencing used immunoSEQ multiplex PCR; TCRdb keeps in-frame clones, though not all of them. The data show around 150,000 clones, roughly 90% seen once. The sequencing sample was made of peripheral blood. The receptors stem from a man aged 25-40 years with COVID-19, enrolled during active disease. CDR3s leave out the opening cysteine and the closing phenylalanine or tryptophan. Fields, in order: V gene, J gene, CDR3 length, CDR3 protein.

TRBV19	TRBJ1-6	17	ASSKKGTGGVKENSPLH
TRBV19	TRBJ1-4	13	ASSTRGRTNEKLF
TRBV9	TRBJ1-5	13	ASSVGAGSYQPQH
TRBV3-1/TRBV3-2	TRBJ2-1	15	ASSQDALAGEGDEQF
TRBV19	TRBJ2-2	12	ASMKAGANGELF
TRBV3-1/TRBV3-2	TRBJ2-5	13	ASSQGLAGEETQY
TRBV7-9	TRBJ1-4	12	ASSRGTGSEKLF
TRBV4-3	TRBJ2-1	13	ASSQDFYVGNEQF
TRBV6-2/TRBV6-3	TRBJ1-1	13	ASSYSRVVYTEAF
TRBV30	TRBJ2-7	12	AWTHGGNAGEQY
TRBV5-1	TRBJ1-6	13	ASSPGGTYNSPLH
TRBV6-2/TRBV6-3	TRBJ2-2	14	ASSRDIPTRTGELF
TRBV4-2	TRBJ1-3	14	ASSQGQGGSGNTIY
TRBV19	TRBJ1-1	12	ASSIQAGNTEAF
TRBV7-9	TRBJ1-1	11	ASSWTDNTEAF
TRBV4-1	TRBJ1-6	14	ASSQGGTQGDSPLH
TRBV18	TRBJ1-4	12	ASSPQGINEKLF
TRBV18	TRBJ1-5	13	ASSPTGAHNQPQH
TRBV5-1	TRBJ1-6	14	ASSWAGERNNSPLH
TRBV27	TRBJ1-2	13	ASSHSDRDIGGYT
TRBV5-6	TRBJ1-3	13	ASSFRGPGFGFIY
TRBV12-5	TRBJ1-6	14	ASGLGRNSYNSPLH
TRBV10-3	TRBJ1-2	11	AISPARVGPPT
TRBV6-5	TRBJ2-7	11	ASSYWVGDEQY
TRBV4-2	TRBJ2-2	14	ASSQFGRAGSGELF
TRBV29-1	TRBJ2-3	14	SVEHSSGRRADTQY
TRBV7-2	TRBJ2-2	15	ASSTLAGTARTGELF
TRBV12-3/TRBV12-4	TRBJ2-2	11	AAGTDNTGELF
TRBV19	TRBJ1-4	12	ASSMGQGVEKLF
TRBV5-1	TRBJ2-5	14	ASSLGLAGVGETQY
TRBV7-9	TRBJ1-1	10	ASLRGVAEAF
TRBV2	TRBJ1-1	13	ASVRGAGVNTEAF
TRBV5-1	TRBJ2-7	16	ASSSLTSGGPGSYEQY
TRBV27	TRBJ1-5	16	ASSPRDRAKIANQPQH
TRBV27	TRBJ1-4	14	ASSFSRGEANEKLF
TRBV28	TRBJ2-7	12	ASSFHTDSYEQY
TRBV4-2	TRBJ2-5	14	ASSQHRGGVQETQY
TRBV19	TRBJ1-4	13	ASSIDGATNEKLF